The 4 T cell receptor beta chains below come from one sample, sequenced in a study of T cell responses to AZD1222 COVID-19 vaccine. Assay: immunoSEQ multiplex PCR; the TCRdb copy retains only in-frame clones and omits some. Of fewer than 120,000 clones listed, over 85% are singletons. The sequencing used peripheral blood, collected 28 days after the second AZD1222 dose. These receptors were obtained from an adult who received the AZD1222 COVID-19 vaccine.

The DNA for the CDR3 is TGTGCCAGCAGCTCGATTGACAGGGATGGCTACACCTTC. Amino acid sequence: CASSSIDRDGYTF. The J gene is TRBJ1-2, the V gene TRBV11-1, with TRBD1 identical over 7 bases. The CDR3 has 13 residues. Germline CDR1 and CDR2: SGHAT and FQDESV (reference sequence). After removal of 4 bases from V and 6 bases from J, the junction contained 5 bases not matched to a gene.

This chain uses TRBV6-5 with TRBJ1-6; D remains ambiguous. Germline CDR1 reads MNHEY; CDR2 reads SVGAGI. Trimming removed 4 bases at V and 7 bases at J, with 14 bases between. The CDR3 is 15 residues long. CDR3 residues: CASSSPVPGNSPLHF. The CDR3 DNA reads TGTGCCAGCAGTTCCCCGGTACCGGGGAATTCACCCCTCCACTTT.

The table lists this clone with a few counts. The V and J genes are TRBV7-3 and TRBJ2-1; the D gene is possibly TRBD2 (6 bases). V shed 0 bases and J shed 0 bases, with 9 bases lying between them. The CDR3 length is 16 residues. Germline values: CDR1 SGHTA, CDR2 FQGTGA. CDR3 amino acids: CASSLTPGVSYNEQFF. CDR3 coding DNA: TGTGCCAGCAGCTTAACTCCGGGAGTCTCCTACAATGAGCAGTTCTTC. The whole variable domain, filled in from reference TRBV7-3 and TRBJ2-1, reads GAGVSQTPSNKVTEKGKYVELRCDPISGHTALYWYRQSLGQGPEFLIYFQGTGAADDSGLPNDRFFAVRPEGSVSTLKIQRTERGDSAVYLCASSLTPGVSYNEQFFGPGTRLTVL.

To note about this clone: Other DNA sequences within the sample encode an identical CDR3. This sequence joins TRBV20-1 and TRBJ1-4; D gene unclear. The CDR3 has 13 residues. From germline, CDR1 is DFQATT and CDR2 SNEGSKA (reference sequence). V lost 3 bases, J lost 4 bases, and 9 bases lay in between. The CDR3, as DNA: TGCAGTGCTAGTAGCCAGCTTAATGAAAAACTGTTTTTT. Amino acid sequence: CSASSQLNEKLFF.